The entry that follows covers one T cell receptor beta chain sequence. Its antigen is still unknown. Unrecorded immune exposures were likely, despite nominal health at sampling. The data derive from a study of cytomegalovirus exposure and HLA in healthy donors. Study information: Ancestry clustering placed more than 65% of several hundred genotyped donors in the Caucasian-associated cluster. Regarding the study as a whole: Confirmation was obtained in vitro that a few CMV-associated chains are specific for CMV antigens.

PCR involved 60 Vbeta and 13 Jbeta primers. Sequenced by immunoSEQ multiplex PCR; TCRdb stores in-frame clones only, minus some. The sample shows roughly 170,000 clones, roughly 88% of them seen only once. This sequence originates from a girl between 2 and 10 years old in good health and CMV-seropositive. The specimen sequenced was PBMCs.

The CDR3 loop reads CASSFGRVVNTEAFF. For the CDR3, the DNA is TGTGCCAGCAGCTTTGGGAGGGTCGTGAACACTGAAGCTTTCTTT. The chain employs TRBV5-4 and TRBJ1-1; D not resolved. With 2 bases removed from V and 0 bases from J, the gap between germline ends came to 11 bases. CDR3 length: 15 residues. From germline, CDR1 is SGHNT and CDR2 YYREEE (reference sequence). Full variable domain (missing parts from reference TRBV5-4 and TRBJ1-1): ETGVTQSPTHLIKTRGQQVTLRCSSQSGHNTVSWYQQALGQGPQFIFQYYREEENGRGNFPPRFSGLQFPNYSSELNVNALELDDSALYLCASSFGRVVNTEAFFGQGTRLTVV.